Listed here are 26 T cell receptor beta chains from one sample, sequenced in a study of blood T cells in healthy people across ages. Combining a sample-barcoded 5' primer with a J-beta primer mix, a second PCR ran for roughly 7 to 12 cycles. Using its own MiXCR run on the 5' RACE reads, TCRdb lists one record per CDR3 protein. Altogether some 1.5 million distinct CDR3 sequences are present, 25% to 30% being singletons, with the ten largest covering roughly 8%. Material for sequencing was blood. All receptors derive from a woman in her twenties or thirties in good health.

This clonotype occurred a few times. Since a much larger clone is just one base distant, this may be a read error. V usage is TRBV20-1 and J usage is TRBJ2-3, with 7 bases fitting TRBD1. In germline, CDR1 is DFQATT, CDR2 SNEGSKA (reference sequence). The CDR3 is 15 residues long. Germline trimming cut 0 bases from V and 1 base from J; bases unmatched to any gene: 4. The CDR3 spells CSARDCTGGTDTQYF. The CDR3 bases are TGCAGTGCTAGAGATTGCACAGGGGGCACAGATACGCAGTATTTT.

This clonotype was picked up a small number of times. J is TRBJ2-7 and V is TRBV28, with 9 bases lining up with TRBD1. The J segment lost 6 bases and the V segment lost 1 base, leaving 10 bases of the junction unmatched. This CDR3 region has 16 residues. Germline lookup yields CDR1 MDHEN and CDR2 SYDVKM. CDR3 region: CASSLYPGQGLREQYF. The DNA for the CDR3 is TGTGCCAGCAGTTTATACCCGGGACAGGGTTTGCGCGAGCAGTACTTC.

A word on this clonotype: A much larger clone lies a single base off, so this may be a read error. The V call is TRBV20-1, the J call TRBJ2-7; D is possibly TRBD1 or TRBD2 (5 bases each). CDR3 length: 15 amino acids. V was clipped by 6 bases and J by 2 bases, with 20 bases between them. Germline CDR1 is DFQATT and CDR2 is SNEGSKA (reference sequence). The CDR3: CSAQGIQDYPYEQYF. Written as DNA, the CDR3 is TGCAGTGCGCAGGGTATTCAAGACTACCCCTACGAGCAGTACTTC.

This clonotype was recorded at least ten times. The chain uses TRBV4-1 and TRBJ2-7; the D call may be TRBD1 or TRBD2 (6 bases each). Trimming removed 2 bases at V and 4 bases at J, with 12 bases between. The CDR3 contains 14 residues. Germline V CDR1 and CDR2: MGHRA, YSYEKL. The CDR3 loop reads CASSQTQGRYEQYF. Written as DNA, the CDR3 is TGCGCCAGCAGCCAAACTCAGGGGAGGTACGAGCAGTACTTC.

This clonotype has just a few counts. This may come from a read error, since a much larger clone is one base off. The chain has TRBV10-3 and TRBJ2-5; tentatively, D is TRBD1 (6 bases). The CDR3 spans 11 residues. CDR1 ENHRY and CDR2 SYGVKD come from the germline V gene. The V and J ends lost 8 bases and 11 bases respectively, with 15 bases between them. CDR3 protein: CAIGGGNEQYF. CDR3 DNA: TGTGCCATCGGGGGCGGCAATGAGCAGTACTTC.

This clonotype appeared many times. This chain joins TRBV28 and TRBJ1-2; D remains unclear. This CDR3 has 15 residues. Germline CDR1 is MDHEN and CDR2 is SYDVKM. Trimming cost V 3 bases and J 8 bases, with 19 bases left between them. CDR3 sequence (DNA): TGTGCCAGCAGTTTGGCCAGGATCGATCTAAGCGGCTACACCTTC. Translated, it gives CASSLARIDLSGYTF.

This clonotype was seen only once. A read error may account for a junction end that differs from germline. The genes are TRBV5-1 and TRBJ1-6, with 10 bases identical to TRBD1. Germline values: CDR1 SGHRS, CDR2 YFSETQ. There are 15 residues in the CDR3. In DNA, the CDR3 is TGCGCCAGCAGCTTCGGGACAGGGGATAATTCACTCCTCCACTTT. Translated: CASSFGTGDNSLLHF.

The sample holds a few counts of this clonotype. The chain couples TRBV20-1 to TRBJ1-1; D is unresolved. Germline V gene lookup returns CDR1 DFQATT and CDR2 SNEGSKA (reference sequence). V was pared by 5 bases and J by 1 base, with 11 bases between. This CDR3 is built from 13 residues. As DNA, the CDR3 is TGCAGTGCTTCCTTAGAGGGGAACACTGAAGCTTTCTTT. This encodes CSASLEGNTEAFF.

This clonotype showed up just a few times. The chain joins TRBV20-1 to TRBJ2-3; TRBD2 matches at 11 bases. Germline V gene lookup returns CDR1 DFQATT and CDR2 SNEGSKA (reference sequence). The CDR3 contains 15 residues. V shed 6 bases, J shed 2 bases, and the junction held 7 bases outside the gene matches. For the CDR3, the DNA is TGCAGTGCCCGAGGGACTAGCGGAATCACAGATACGCAGTATTTT. Its protein product is CSARGTSGITDTQYF.

This clonotype was found many times. The V and J genes are TRBV29-1 and TRBJ2-2; weak D call: TRBD1 (6 bases). Trimming removed 3 bases from V and 2 bases from J, with 7 bases in between. The CDR3 totals 13 residues. Germline assignment: CDR1 SQVTM and CDR2 ANQGSEA. CDR3 in DNA: TGCAGCGTTGAGGGACACAACACCGGGGAGCTGTTTTTT. Its translation: CSVEGHNTGELFF.

The V call is TRBV3-1, the J call TRBJ2-7; TRBD1 aligns across 9 bases. The CDR3 is 14 residues long. J lost 6 bases, V lost 5 bases, and 8 bases had no gene match. Germline CDR1 is LGHDT and CDR2 is YNNKEL (reference sequence). The CDR3 here is CASSNGDREGEQYF. The CDR3 region has the DNA TGTGCCAGCAGCAACGGGGACAGGGAGGGCGAGCAGTACTTC.

This clonotype showed up just a few times. The chain couples TRBV2 to TRBJ2-7; D ambiguous. The CDR3 consists of 15 residues. Germline V lookup: CDR1 SNHLY, CDR2 FYNNEI. V shed 0 bases and J shed 4 bases, with 13 bases lying between them. The CDR3 loop reads CASSEALHRLYEQYF. CDR3 bases: TGTGCCAGCAGTGAAGCGCTTCATCGGTTATACGAGCAGTACTTC. The full variable domain, in which reference TRBV2 and TRBJ2-7 provide the parts outside the CDR3, is EPEVTQTPSHQVTQMGQEVILRCVPISNHLYFYWYRQILGQKVEFLVSFYNNEISEKSEIFDDQFSVERPDGSNFTLKIRSTKLEDSAMYFCASSEALHRLYEQYFGPGTRLTVT.

In its sample, this clonotype was seen a few times. V is TRBV30 and J is TRBJ2-2; D is ambiguous. V was pared by 3 bases and J by 0 bases, with 8 bases between. The CDR3 has 14 residues. In germline, CDR1 is GTSNPN, CDR2 SVGIG (reference sequence). The CDR3 DNA sequence: TGTGCCTGGAGGAAACACCCGAACACCGGGGAGCTGTTTTTT. Its translation is CAWRKHPNTGELFF.

V usage is TRBV19 and J usage is TRBJ2-7; no clear D. Trimming removed 6 bases at V and 5 bases at J, with 14 bases between. CDR3 size: 13 residues. CDR1 and CDR2 from the germline V gene are LNHDA and SQIVND (reference sequence). The CDR3 coding sequence is TGTGCCAGTAGGGGGATGACTGTCAACGAGCAGTACTTC. Translated, it gives CASRGMTVNEQYF.

This clonotype was detected a few times. The chain links TRBV10-3 to TRBJ2-6; D possibly uses TRBD1 or TRBD2 (6 bases each). Trimming stripped 11 bases from V and 0 bases from J, with 17 bases between. Germline CDR1 and CDR2: ENHRY and SYGVKD. The CDR3 is made up of 16 amino acids. CDR3 DNA sequence: TGTGCCGTCGGGGGCAGGTTTAGCTCTGGGGCCAACGTCCTGACTTTC. This sequence encodes CAVGGRFSSGANVLTF.

At least ten counts were recorded for this clonotype. V and J are TRBV20-1 and TRBJ2-1; TRBD1 matches at 7 bases. This CDR3 is built from 14 residues. Per germline, CDR1 DFQATT and CDR2 SNEGSKA (reference sequence). V lost 6 bases to trimming and J lost 6 bases; unmatched junction nucleotides: 11. CDR3 region: CSANQGVRVNEQFF. DNA of the CDR3: TGCAGTGCCAACCAGGGGGTCCGAGTCAATGAGCAGTTCTTC.

This clonotype came up many times. The J gene is TRBJ1-1, the V gene TRBV14, with D hard to call. The CDR3 length is 13 residues. V was clipped by 4 bases and J by 11 bases, with 17 bases between them. Germline assignment: CDR1 SGHDN and CDR2 FVKESK. In DNA, the CDR3 is TGTGCCAGCAGCCTCGAGACGCTAACCCCGGCTTTCTTT. Its protein is CASSLETLTPAFF.

This clonotype was counted between two and nine times. J is TRBJ2-2 and V is TRBV18, with TRBD1 matching 7 bases. This CDR3 has 15 amino acids. V gave up 5 bases and J gave up 0 bases; unmatched junction bases: 3. In germline, CDR1 is KGHSH, CDR2 LQKENI. CDR3 sequence: CASSRGQSNTGELFF. The CDR3, as DNA: TGTGCCAGCTCAAGGGGACAGTCGAACACCGGGGAGCTGTTTTTT.

V gene TRBV12-3 or TRBV12-4 combines with J gene TRBJ2-5; D is possibly TRBD2 (5 bases). The CDR3 is made up of 13 amino acids. Deletions cut 6 bases from V and 3 bases from J, with 11 bases between. CDR3 coding DNA: TGTGCCAGCAGGTTTCTGGGAGAAGAGACCCAGTACTTC. Translated: CASRFLGEETQYF.

In DNA form, the CDR3 reads TGTGCCAGCAAGGGGCTAGCGGGGGTGAGCGAGCAGTACTTC. This translates into CASKGLAGVSEQYF. The gene calls are TRBV2 and TRBJ2-7, with 10 bases aligning to TRBD2. Per the germline V gene, CDR1 is SNHLY and CDR2 is FYNNEI. The CDR3 length is 14 residues. V trimming: 7 bases; J trimming: 6 bases; junction bases outside the gene matches: 9. The variable domain in full, with the rest retrieved from reference TRBV2 and TRBJ2-7, is EPEVTQTPSHQVTQMGQEVILRCVPISNHLYFYWYRQILGQKVEFLVSFYNNEISEKSEIFDDQFSVERPDGSNFTLKIRSTKLEDSAMYFCASKGLAGVSEQYFGPGTRLTVT.

This sequence joins TRBV6-6 and TRBJ2-7; D is undetermined. The CDR3 consists of 13 residues. V was pared by 7 bases and J by 4 bases, with 14 bases between. CDR1 is MNHNY and CDR2 is SVGAGI in the germline V gene (reference sequence). The CDR3 DNA is TGTGCCAGCACCCAGCCCCCAAGTTACGAGCAGTACTTC. Residues: CASTQPPSYEQYF.

V and J are TRBV18 and TRBJ2-7; D possibly corresponds to TRBD1 (6 bases). The germline V gene has CDR1 KGHSH and CDR2 LQKENI. The CDR3 has 16 residues. V shed 4 bases and J shed 2 bases, with 18 bases lying between them. Here the CDR3 DNA reads TGTGCCAGCTCACTAAACACAGGGCGAGCCGCCTACGAGCAGTACTTC. It translates to CASSLNTGRAAYEQYF.

This clonotype has a handful of counts. The genes are TRBV6-6 and TRBJ1-5, with no clear D. Trimming removed 8 bases at V and 1 base at J, with 9 bases between. The CDR3 has 13 residues. The germline CDR1 and CDR2 sequences are MNHNY and SVGAGI (reference sequence). DNA for the CDR3: TGTGCCAGCGGTCGTTACAGCAATCAGCCCCAGCATTTT. As protein: CASGRYSNQPQHF.

The sample holds many counts of this clonotype. The chain employs TRBV12-3 or TRBV12-4 and TRBJ2-7; the D gene is possibly TRBD1 (5 bases). Trimming removed 5 bases from V and 6 bases from J, with 11 bases in between. The CDR3 contains 12 residues. The CDR3 DNA sequence: TGTGCCAGCAGTCCCCAAGGGGTCGAGCAGTACTTC. This encodes CASSPQGVEQYF.

Of note for this clonotype: One end of the junction is discordant with germline, which a read error may explain. The chain carries TRBV20-1 and TRBJ2-2; possible D gene TRBD2, 5 bases. In germline, CDR1 is DFQATT, CDR2 SNEGSKA (reference sequence). This CDR3 comprises 14 residues. The CDR3 coding sequence is TGCAGTGCTAGAGGAGGGCACACCACCTGGGAGCTGTTTTTT. This sequence encodes CSARGGHTTWELFF.

With respect to this clonotype: Being one base from a much bigger clone, this may be a read error. Here the CDR3 reads CASSESAPGANVLTF. For the CDR3, the DNA is TGCGCCAGCAGTGAGTCGGCCCCTGGGGCCAACGTCCTGACTTTC. V is TRBV10-2 and J is TRBJ2-6; D unclear. V gave up 0 bases and J gave up 2 bases, with 5 bases separating them. The CDR3 totals 15 residues. The germline V gene has CDR1 WSHSY and CDR2 SAAADI.